A single sample is the source of the 17 T cell receptor beta chains below, sequenced in a study of T cells in Graves' hyperthyroidism and ophthalmopathy. TCR beta CDR3 region amplification was performed from RNA transcripts. With the HTBI primer set, the TCR CDR3 went through a first round of RT-PCR. TCRdb fed the multiplex PCR reads into MiXCR, producing one record per CDR3 protein. The data hold around 500,000 distinct CDR3 sequences, with under 25% observed a single time. Sequencing was carried out using blood. These TCRs come from a woman between 65 and 79 years old with Graves' ophthalmopathy.

This clonotype was picked up a small number of times. The chain is built from TRBV27 and TRBJ2-7; 10 bases are shared with TRBD2. V was pared by 3 bases and J by 1 base, with 12 bases of the junction left unmatched. The CDR3 is 18 amino acids. Germline assignment: CDR1 MNHEY and CDR2 SMNVEV (reference sequence). This CDR3 is CASSFASGSPRASYEQYF. The CDR3 DNA reads as TGTGCCAGCAGTTTTGCTAGCGGGAGTCCCCGGGCATCCTACGAGCAGTACTTC.

The chain is built from TRBV30 and TRBJ2-4; 8 nucleotides align to TRBD2. Germline CDR1 is GTSNPN and CDR2 is SVGIG (reference sequence). V trimming: 0 bases; J trimming: 0 bases; junction bases outside the gene matches: 10. This CDR3 is 18 amino acids long. CDR3 coding DNA: TGTGCCTGGAGTGTAGGTAGCGGGATGGCTCTAGCCAAAAACATTCAGTACTTC. It yields the protein CAWSVGSGMALAKNIQYF.

This chain connects TRBV5-1 to TRBJ1-2; 9 positions agree with TRBD1. Germline V gene lookup returns CDR1 SGHRS and CDR2 YFSETQ. The CDR3 consists of 16 residues. With V trimmed by 4 bases and J by 4 bases, 11 bases remained unmatched. In nucleotides, the CDR3 is TGCGCCAGCAGCCGGACAGGGGTAGAGGTTAGCTATGGCTACACCTTC. Its protein is CASSRTGVEVSYGYTF.

The rearrangement links TRBV3-1 to TRBJ1-2; no reliable D call. This CDR3 has 12 residues. Germline lookup yields CDR1 LGHDT and CDR2 YNNKEL (reference sequence). V was pared by 6 bases and J by 2 bases, with 7 bases between. CDR3 in DNA: TGTGCCAGCAGGGCGGGGAACTATGGCTACACCTTC. Translated, it gives CASRAGNYGYTF.

This clonotype has only one observation. The junction departs from germline at one end; a sequencing error may be responsible. The gene calls are TRBV19 and TRBJ1-2; a weak D match, TRBD1 (5 bases). Germline CDR1 reads LNHDA; CDR2 reads SQIVND (reference sequence). This CDR3 is built from 14 residues. The CDR3 region is CASTLQGTSYSYTF. Written as DNA, the CDR3 is TGTGCCAGTACCCTCCAGGGAACGTCCTATAGCTACACCTTC.

The chain links TRBV6-1 to TRBJ1-2; TRBD1 might be the D (6 bases). The CDR3 sequence is 13 residues long. Germline V CDR1 and CDR2: MNHNS, SASEGT. Trimming pared 4 bases from V and 8 bases from J, leaving 14 bases between. The CDR3 sequence: CASSAAGTMGYTF. As DNA, the CDR3 is TGTGCCAGCAGTGCCGCCGGGACAATGGGCTACACCTTC.

This clonotype showed up many times. The V gene is TRBV7-2, the J gene TRBJ1-2; the D gene is possibly TRBD1 (5 bases). The CDR3 has 13 residues. The V gene lost 5 bases and the J gene lost 8 bases, with 15 bases spanning the gap. CDR1 and CDR2 (germline): SGHTA, FQGNSA. The CDR3 nucleotides are TGTGCCAGCAGCATACCAGGGTTGGGGGGCTACACCTTC. It encodes CASSIPGLGGYTF.

The V gene is TRBV5-6, the J gene TRBJ2-7; D may be TRBD1 (5 bases). The CDR3 sequence is 13 residues long. CDR1 is SGHDT and CDR2 is YYEEEE in the germline V gene. Trimming shortened V by 4 bases and J by 2 bases, and 10 bases separated the two germline ends. The CDR3 nucleotides read TGTGCCAGCAGCCCGACAGTCGCCTACGAGCAGTACTTC. This sequence encodes CASSPTVAYEQYF.

This clonotype has a handful of counts. V is TRBV30 and J is TRBJ2-2, with a tentative D call TRBD2 (6 bases). Germline CDR1 GTSNPN, CDR2 SVGIG (reference sequence). The CDR3 is made up of 14 amino acids. V was cut by 4 bases and J by 1 base, with 10 bases left in between. The CDR3 DNA follows: TGTGCCTGGACTAGCGACCGGAACACCGGGGAGCTGTTTTTT. Its translation is CAWTSDRNTGELFF.

The chain links TRBV28 to TRBJ1-5, with D unresolved. With 11 bases removed from V and 3 bases from J, the gap between germline ends came to 17 bases. The germline CDR1 and CDR2 sequences are MDHEN and SYDVKM. This CDR3 has 14 residues. The CDR3 loop is CAARSPHNNQPQHF. CDR3 sequence (DNA): TGTGCCGCCCGGTCACCCCATAACAATCAGCCCCAGCATTTT.

This clonotype has a count of ten or more. This chain links TRBV2 with TRBJ2-3; TRBD1 is a possible D gene (6 bases). The CDR3 has 14 residues. Germline V gene lookup returns CDR1 SNHLY and CDR2 FYNNEI. With 8 bases removed from V and 4 bases from J, the gap between germline ends came to 16 bases. The CDR3 is CASARNRAPDTQYF. The CDR3 DNA reads TGTGCCAGCGCAAGGAACAGGGCCCCAGATACGCAGTATTTT.

In this sample, this clonotype turned up a few times. The chain uses TRBV15 and TRBJ2-3; possible D gene TRBD1, 6 bases. V lost 8 bases and J 7 bases, leaving 10 bases between the germline ends. This CDR3 is 11 amino acids long. Germline lookup yields CDR1 LNHNV and CDR2 YYDKDF (reference sequence). The CDR3, as DNA: TGTGCCACCCAACAGGGAAATACGCAGTATTTT. It codes for CATQQGNTQYF.

The genes are TRBV5-8 and TRBJ2-3; 7 bases agree with TRBD2. V lost 4 bases and J lost 2; bases outside the gene matches: 10. CDR3 size: 16 residues. Germline loops: CDR1 SGHTS, CDR2 YDEGEE. The CDR3 DNA is TGTGCCAGCAGCCAAGCTAGCGGCCACTACACAGATACGCAGTATTTT. Its protein product is CASSQASGHYTDTQYF.

The CDR3 nucleotides read TGCGCCAGCAGCCCGGGACAGGGAATAGGGCAGTACTTC. Translating it yields CASSPGQGIGQYF. V gene TRBV5-1 combines with J gene TRBJ2-7, with 9 bases fitting TRBD1. CDR1 is SGHRS and CDR2 is YFSETQ in the germline V gene. The CDR3 is made up of 13 amino acids. Germline trimming cut 4 bases from V and 9 bases from J; bases unmatched to any gene: 8.

The sample holds many counts of this clonotype. The chain combines TRBV5-1 with TRBJ1-2; D is unresolved. The CDR3 totals 13 residues. Germline V CDR1 and CDR2: SGHRS, YFSETQ. V was trimmed by 0 bases and J by 5 bases, leaving 8 bases between them. The CDR3, as DNA: TGCGCCAGCAGCTTGGTCGGTGATTATGGCTACACCTTC. Its protein product is CASSLVGDYGYTF.

This clonotype was observed a handful of times. The chain uses TRBV6-4 and TRBJ1-2; 8 positions match TRBD1. CDR1 is MRHNA, CDR2 SNTAGT, per germline. J lost 1 base, V lost 8 bases, and 9 bases had no gene match. CDR3 size: 15 residues. Written as DNA, the CDR3 is TGTGCCAGCTCCACCGGGACAGGAATTAACTATGGCTACACCTTC. Protein product: CASSTGTGINYGYTF.

This clonotype was observed a few times. The V call is TRBV28, the J call TRBJ2-3; D is perhaps TRBD2 (6 bases). V was clipped by 9 bases and J by 7 bases, with 20 bases between them. Germline V CDR1 and CDR2: MDHEN, SYDVKM. This CDR3 has 14 residues. For the CDR3, the DNA is TGTGCCAGTATGGGCGGGGTATCGGCGAATACGCAGTATTTT. It codes for CASMGGVSANTQYF.